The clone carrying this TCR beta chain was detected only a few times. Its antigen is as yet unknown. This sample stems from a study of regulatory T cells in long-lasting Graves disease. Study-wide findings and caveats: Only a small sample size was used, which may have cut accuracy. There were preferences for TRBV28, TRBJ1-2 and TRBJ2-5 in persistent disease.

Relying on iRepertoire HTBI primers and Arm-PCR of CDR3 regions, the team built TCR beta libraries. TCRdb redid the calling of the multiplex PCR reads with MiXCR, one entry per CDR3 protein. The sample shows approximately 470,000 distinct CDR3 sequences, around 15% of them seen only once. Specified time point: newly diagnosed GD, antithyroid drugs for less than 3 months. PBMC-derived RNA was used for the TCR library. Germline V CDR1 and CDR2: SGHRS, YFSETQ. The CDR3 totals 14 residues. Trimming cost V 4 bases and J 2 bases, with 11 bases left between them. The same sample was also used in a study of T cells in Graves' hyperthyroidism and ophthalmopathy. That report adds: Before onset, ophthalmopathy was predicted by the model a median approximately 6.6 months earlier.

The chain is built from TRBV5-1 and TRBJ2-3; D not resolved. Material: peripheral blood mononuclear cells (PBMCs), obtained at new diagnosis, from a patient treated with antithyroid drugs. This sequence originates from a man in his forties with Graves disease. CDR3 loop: CASSGETTTDTQYF. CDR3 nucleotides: TGCGCCAGCAGCGGGGAAACCACCACAGATACGCAGTATTTT.